This T cell receptor beta chain was sequenced during a study of CD8 T cells in ankylosing spondylitis. General observations from the study: Clones tied to disease were said to be significantly enriched in matched ankylosing spondylitis synovial fluid. Made up of several highly homologous variants, a TCR beta motif appeared characteristic of ankylosing spondylitis blood. Clones linked to the disease showed a CD8+ phenotype. They occurred at relatively low frequencies in peripheral blood. Certain motif variants had earlier been reported in reactive arthritis synovial fluid and blood.

In its sample, this clonotype was seen many times. Its target is unknown. Molecular-barcoded quantitative 5'-RACE produced these TCR beta libraries. Via MiXCR, TCRdb re-called the 5' RACE reads, giving one row per CDR3 protein. The table lists about 210,000 distinct CDR3 sequences, just under 7.5% of them singletons, with 14% in the top ten. V was shortened by 4 bases and J by 5 bases, with 19 bases between the two germline ends. The CDR3 runs to 16 residues. In germline, CDR1 is SEHNR, CDR2 FQNEAQ (reference sequence). V gene TRBV7-9 combines with J gene TRBJ2-3, with D tentatively TRBD1 (7 bases). Material: blood, either unsorted or a sorted T cell fraction (not recorded which). This receptor was obtained from a male donor with ankylosing spondylitis. CDR3 DNA sequence: TGTGCCAGCAGCTCAGCAGGGGGAGGTTCAAGAGATACGCAGTATTTT. It yields the protein CASSSAGGGSRDTQYF. The whole variable domain, filled in from reference TRBV7-9 and TRBJ2-3, reads DTGVSQNPRHKITKRGQNVTFRCDPISEHNRLYWYRQTLGQGPEFLTYFQNEAQLEKSRLLSDRFSAERPKGSFSTLEIQRTEQGDSAMYLCASSSAGGGSRDTQYFGPGTRLTVL.